The 17 T cell receptor beta chains below all came from one sample that was sequenced in a study of glioma-infiltrating T cells after dendritic cell vaccination. The time point: after dendritic cell vaccination, including at tumor progression/relapse. The table came from immunoSEQ multiplex PCR; TCRdb's copy has only in-frame clones and leaves some out. Of 85,000 to 100,000 clones listed, approximately 75% are singletons. The sample here was blood, taken after dendritic cell vaccination. The receptor source for this set is a human donor with glioblastoma.

This clone was seen only once. This sequence joins TRBV30 and TRBJ2-7; D is perhaps TRBD1 (6 bases). The CDR3 sequence is 12 residues long. Germline V gives CDR1 GTSNPN, CDR2 SVGIG (reference sequence). Trimming took off 4 bases at V and 3 bases at J, with 10 bases between the two ends. CDR3 DNA: TGTGCCTGGAATCAAGGGGGCTACGAGCAGTACGTC. Translating gives CAWNQGGYEQYV.

This clone was seen a few times. CDR3: CASSESRTEAFF. As DNA, the CDR3 is TGTGCCAGCAGTGAGTCCAGGACTGAAGCTTTCTTT. The chain recombines TRBV6-1 with TRBJ1-1, with D unclear. Trimming took off 3 bases at V and 5 bases at J, with 7 bases between the two ends. The CDR3 contains 12 residues. Per germline, CDR1 MNHNS and CDR2 SASEGT.

V gene TRBV11-3 combines with J gene TRBJ2-3, with 7 bases identical to TRBD1. V was clipped by 4 bases and J by 3 bases; unmatched bases: 10. This CDR3 comprises 16 residues. CDR1 is SGHNT, CDR2 YENEEA, per germline. The DNA of the CDR3 is TGTGCCAGCAGCTCCAGACAGGGACATGAGACAGATACGCAGTATTTT. Translation: CASSSRQGHETDTQYF.

This clone is a singleton in its sample. The chain is built from TRBV12-5 and TRBJ1-2; 8 positions match TRBD1. The V gene's germline CDR1 is LGHNT and CDR2 FRNRAP. The CDR3 has 13 amino acids. After removal of 1 base from V and 8 bases from J, the junction contained 3 bases not matched to a gene. This CDR3 is CASGLDTGGGYTF. CDR3 DNA: TGTGCTAGTGGTTTGGACACAGGGGGAGGCTACACCTTC.

This clone was detected once. This chain connects TRBV2 to TRBJ2-1, with TRBD2 as a possible D gene (6 bases). The V end was cut by 5 bases, the J end by 0 bases, with 17 bases between. The CDR3 totals 17 residues. The germline gives CDR1 SNHLY, CDR2 FYNNEI. Here the CDR3 DNA reads TGTGCCAGCAGTATAGGGGCGGGATGGGACTCCTACAATGAGCAGTTCTTC. This gives the protein CASSIGAGWDSYNEQFF. The entire variable domain, with the rest obtained from reference TRBV2 and TRBJ2-1, is as follows: EPEVTQTPSHQVTQMGQEVILRCVPISNHLYFYWYRQILGQKVEFLVSFYNNEISEKSEIFDDQFSVERPDGSNFTLKIRSTKLEDSAMYFCASSIGAGWDSYNEQFFGPGTRLTVL.

Note on this clone: At one end the junction does not follow the germline gene, possibly because of a read error. The chain uses TRBV2 and TRBJ2-7; TRBD2 aligns across 7 bases. The CDR3 is made up of 18 amino acids. Per germline, CDR1 SNHLY and CDR2 FYNNEI. CDR3 sequence (DNA): TGTGCCAGCAGGGAAGGGATGTGGGGAGGGTCAAGCTCCTACGAGCAGTACTTC. Protein product: CASREGMWGGSSSYEQYF.

The chain carries TRBV28 and TRBJ1-4; TRBD1 matches 9 bases. The germline V gene has CDR1 MDHEN and CDR2 SYDVKM. The J segment lost 7 bases and the V segment lost 4 bases, leaving 4 bases of the junction unmatched. This CDR3 is built from 14 residues. This CDR3 reads CASSYRGLIEKLFF. CDR3 nucleotide sequence: TGTGCCAGCAGTTACAGGGGGCTGATTGAAAAACTGTTTTTT.

In nucleotides, the CDR3 is TGTGCCAGCAGCGGGGACAGGGGGGGGTACAATGAGCAGTTCTTC. This translates into CASSGDRGGYNEQFF. The V gene is TRBV5-4, the J gene TRBJ2-1, with 11 bases identical to TRBD1. From germline, CDR1 is SGHNT and CDR2 YYREEE (reference sequence). The CDR3 is 15 amino acids. The ends lost 4 bases at V and 4 bases at J; junction bases unmatched: 4. The whole variable domain, remainder taken from reference TRBV5-4 and TRBJ2-1, is ETGVTQSPTHLIKTRGQQVTLRCSSQSGHNTVSWYQQALGQGPQFIFQYYREEENGRGNFPPRFSGLQFPNYSSELNVNALELDDSALYLCASSGDRGGYNEQFFGPGTRLTVL.

The J gene is TRBJ1-3, the V gene TRBV5-8, with D possibly being TRBD1 (5 bases). CDR1 SGHTS and CDR2 YDEGEE come from the germline V gene. V shed 4 bases and J shed 4 bases, with 12 bases lying between them. The CDR3 runs 14 residues. The CDR3: CASSLGAVGNTIYF. CDR3 nucleotides: TGTGCCAGCAGCCTTGGGGCCGTCGGAAACACCATATATTTT.

The rearrangement uses TRBV11-1 and TRBJ1-1, with D tentatively TRBD1 (5 bases). V was trimmed by 5 bases and J by 1 base, leaving 8 bases between them. The CDR3 runs to 13 residues. Germline assignment: CDR1 SGHAT and CDR2 FQDESV (reference sequence). This CDR3 is CASSLDRNTEAFF. CDR3 sequence (DNA): TGTGCCAGCAGCCTCGACAGGAACACTGAAGCTTTCTTT.

The V and J genes are TRBV9 and TRBJ1-2, with D unclear. Trimming pared 1 base from V and 6 bases from J, leaving 13 bases between. Germline CDR1 SGDLS, CDR2 YYNGEE. CDR3 size: 14 residues. This CDR3 is CASSVSGYLDGYTF. CDR3 nucleotides: TGTGCCAGCAGCGTATCGGGATACCTGGATGGCTACACCTTC. Looking up the rest from reference TRBV9 and TRBJ1-2 gives the full variable domain: DSGVTQTPKHLITATGQRVTLRCSPRSGDLSVYWYQQSLDQGLQFLIQYYNGEERAKGNILERFSAQQFPDLHSELNLSSLELGDSALYFCASSVSGYLDGYTFGSGTRLTVV.

This sequence joins TRBV11-1 and TRBJ2-1; TRBD1 matches 8 bases. The CDR3 loop spans 15 amino acids. The V gene end was trimmed by 2 bases and the J gene end by 2 bases; junction bases not matched to a gene: 2. The germline CDR1 and CDR2 sequences are SGHAT and FQDESV (reference sequence). CDR3 loop: CASSLRQGTYNEQFF. Here the CDR3 DNA reads TGTGCCAGCAGCTTAAGACAGGGGACCTACAATGAGCAGTTCTTC.

The V gene is TRBV5-1, the J gene TRBJ2-7; TRBD2 matches 8 bases. With 0 bases clipped from V and 2 bases from J, the junction kept 4 bases outside the gene matches. The CDR3 runs to 15 residues. CDR1 SGHRS and CDR2 YFSETQ come from the germline V gene. The CDR3 reads CASSLGSGGAYEQYF. The CDR3 nucleotides are TGCGCCAGCAGCTTGGGGTCCGGGGGGGCCTACGAGCAGTACTTC.

The gene calls are TRBV25-1 and TRBJ1-4; tentatively, D is TRBD1 (5 bases). Trimming pared 4 bases from V and 8 bases from J, leaving 14 bases between. Looked up from germline, CDR1 is MGHDK and CDR2 is SYGVNS. CDR3 size: 14 residues. Here the CDR3 reads CASSATDSAEKLFF. The CDR3 DNA reads TGTGCCAGCAGTGCCACTGACAGCGCGGAAAAACTGTTTTTT.

This clone was seen a single time. One end of the junction is discordant with germline, which a read error may explain. The rearrangement joins TRBV6-1 to TRBJ2-7; a possible D gene is TRBD1 (6 bases). The CDR3 extends over 14 amino acids. The germline V gene encodes CDR1 MNHNS and CDR2 SASEGT. The CDR3 DNA is TGTGCCAGCACTGAAACACAGGGATCCTACGAGCAGTACTTC. Protein sequence: CASTETQGSYEQYF.

The chain combines TRBV7-2 with TRBJ1-4, with D possibly TRBD1 on 6 matching bases. CDR1 SGHTA and CDR2 FQGNSA come from the germline V gene. This CDR3 contains 17 residues. V lost 2 bases and J lost 4, with 17 bases in between. The CDR3 region is CASSLFGQQRLNEKLFF. The CDR3, as DNA: TGTGCCAGCAGCTTATTCGGACAGCAAAGGCTTAATGAAAAACTGTTTTTT.

The rearrangement uses TRBV5-1 and TRBJ1-3; TRBD1 matches at 9 bases. With the DNA end fitting TRBJ2-2 better, the J assignment may be wrong. There are 15 residues in the CDR3. Germline V gives CDR1 SGHRS, CDR2 YFSETQ. The CDR3: CASQLGQGGRPELFF. CDR3 nucleotide sequence: TGCGCCAGCCAGCTGGGACAGGGAGGTCGCCCCGAGCTGTTTTTT.